This T cell receptor (beta chain) was obtained from a study of blood T cell repertoires in COVID-19. Some clones are missing from TCRdb's copy, which holds only in-frame ones; the method was immunoSEQ multiplex PCR. Among 190,000 or so clones listed, about 85% were seen once. Participants were placed into cohorts based on the clinical history they reported. The CDR3 covers 14 residues. Per the germline V gene, CDR1 is SGHTS and CDR2 is YDEGEE. V was clipped by 4 bases and J by 4 bases, with 14 bases between them. This clonotype was obtained from a man aged 35 to 55 who had recovered from COVID-19. This sequence joins TRBV5-8 and TRBJ1-1; the D is unclear. The sample was PBMCs or T cells enriched from blood (not recorded which). This chain's CDR3 is CASSPYKEGTEAFF. In DNA, the CDR3 is TGTGCCAGCAGCCCGTATAAGGAGGGCACTGAAGCTTTCTTT.